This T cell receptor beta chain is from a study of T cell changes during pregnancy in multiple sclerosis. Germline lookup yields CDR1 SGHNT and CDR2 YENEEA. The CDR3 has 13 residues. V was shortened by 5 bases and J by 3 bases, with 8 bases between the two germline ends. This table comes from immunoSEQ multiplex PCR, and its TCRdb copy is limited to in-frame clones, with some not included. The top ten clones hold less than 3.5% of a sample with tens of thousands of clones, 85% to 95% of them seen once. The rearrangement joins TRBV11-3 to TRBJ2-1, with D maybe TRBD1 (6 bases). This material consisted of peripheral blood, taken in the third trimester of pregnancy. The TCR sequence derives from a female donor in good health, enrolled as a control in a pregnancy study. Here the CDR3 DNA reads TGTGCCAGCAGCCCAGGGGTCTACAATGAGCAGTTCTTC. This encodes CASSPGVYNEQFF.